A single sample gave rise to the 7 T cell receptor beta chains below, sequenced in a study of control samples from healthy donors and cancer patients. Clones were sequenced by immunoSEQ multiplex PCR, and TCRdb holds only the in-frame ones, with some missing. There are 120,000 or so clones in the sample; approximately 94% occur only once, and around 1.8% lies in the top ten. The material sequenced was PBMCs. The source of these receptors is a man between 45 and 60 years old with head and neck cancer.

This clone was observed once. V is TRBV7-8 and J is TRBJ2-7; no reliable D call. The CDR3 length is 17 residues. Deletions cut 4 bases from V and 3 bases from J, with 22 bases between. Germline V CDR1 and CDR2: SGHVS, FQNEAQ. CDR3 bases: TGTGCCAGCAGCTCCTCCCGCCTAGGCCGAATCAACTACGAGCAGTACTTC. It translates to CASSSSRLGRINYEQYF.

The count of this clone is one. CDR3 in amino acids: CASSARTVLTNEKLFF. Here the CDR3 DNA reads TGTGCCAGCAGTGCCCGGACAGTCCTTACGAATGAAAAACTGTTTTTT. The chain has TRBV2 and TRBJ1-4, with D possibly being TRBD1 (6 bases). Germline CDR1 SNHLY, CDR2 FYNNEI. The CDR3 consists of 16 residues. V was cut by 4 bases and J by 5 bases, with 17 bases left in between.

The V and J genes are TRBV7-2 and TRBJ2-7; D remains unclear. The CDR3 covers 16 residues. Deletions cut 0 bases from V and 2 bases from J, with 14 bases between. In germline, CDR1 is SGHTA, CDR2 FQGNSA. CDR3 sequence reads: CASSLAESRATYEQYF. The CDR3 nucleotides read TGTGCCAGCAGCTTAGCTGAGTCCCGCGCCACCTACGAGCAGTACTTC.

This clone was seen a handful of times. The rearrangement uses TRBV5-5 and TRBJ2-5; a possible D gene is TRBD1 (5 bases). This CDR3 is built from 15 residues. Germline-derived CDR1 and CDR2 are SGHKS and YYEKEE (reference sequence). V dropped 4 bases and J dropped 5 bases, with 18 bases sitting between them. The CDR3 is CASSLTGPLEETQYF. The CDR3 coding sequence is TGTGCCAGCAGCCTTACAGGCCCCCTAGAGGAGACCCAGTACTTC.

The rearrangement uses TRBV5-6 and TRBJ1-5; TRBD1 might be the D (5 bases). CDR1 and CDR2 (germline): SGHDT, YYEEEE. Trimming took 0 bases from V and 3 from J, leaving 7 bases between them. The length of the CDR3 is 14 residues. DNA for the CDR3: TGTGCCAGCAGCTTGGCAGGGCCCAATCAGCCCCAGCATTTT. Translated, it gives CASSLAGPNQPQHF.

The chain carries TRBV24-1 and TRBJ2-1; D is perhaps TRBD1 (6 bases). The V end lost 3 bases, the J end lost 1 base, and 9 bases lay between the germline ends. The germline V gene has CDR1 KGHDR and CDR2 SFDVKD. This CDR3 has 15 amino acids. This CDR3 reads CATSDQGSSYNEQFF. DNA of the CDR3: TGTGCCACCAGTGATCAGGGGTCGTCCTACAATGAGCAGTTCTTC.

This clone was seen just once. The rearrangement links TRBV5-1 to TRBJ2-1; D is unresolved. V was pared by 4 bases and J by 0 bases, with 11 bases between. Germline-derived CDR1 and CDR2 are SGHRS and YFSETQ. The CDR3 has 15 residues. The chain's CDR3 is CASSQSSISYNEQFF. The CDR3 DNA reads TGCGCCAGCAGCCAATCCTCGATCTCCTACAATGAGCAGTTCTTC.